This T cell receptor beta chain was sequenced during a study of blood T cells in healthy people across ages. Study results and caveats: Fewer expanded clones and more diversity marked long-lived versus aged donors.

Remarks on this clonotype: Its antigen remains unidentified.

With a J-beta primer mix and a sample-barcoded 5' primer, a second PCR ran about 7 to 12 cycles. In TCRdb, the 5' RACE reads were re-called with MiXCR into one record per CDR3 protein. The table lists 800,000 to 950,000 distinct CDR3 sequences, around 36% of them singletons. The CDR3 consists of 16 residues. CDR1 is SEHNR, CDR2 FQNEAQ, per germline (reference sequence). The trim removed 2 bases at V and 11 bases at J, leaving 15 bases unmatched. A minimum of 5.5 micrograms of total RNA was extracted per sample. This receptor was obtained from a man younger than 30 in good health. This rearrangement joins TRBV7-9 to TRBJ2-5, with 9 positions matching TRBD2. The sequenced sample was blood. Here the CDR3 DNA reads TGTGCCAGCAGCTTACGCTCCGGCGGGGGGGCCGATGAGCAGTACTTC. Protein sequence: CASSLRSGGGADEQYF.